This T cell receptor beta chain was observed in a study of blood T cell repertoires in COVID-19. TCRdb's copy holds only in-frame clones and misses some; the assay was immunoSEQ multiplex PCR. There are over 300,000 clones in the sample; nearly 90% occur only once, and less than 6% lies in the top ten. Individuals drawn from around 24 US areas were about 18 to 90 years old. Trimming took 3 bases from V and 4 from J, leaving 9 bases between them. The CDR3 runs to 13 residues. Germline values: CDR1 SEHNR, CDR2 FQNEAQ (reference sequence). This clone was detected once. This sequence joins TRBV7-9 and TRBJ2-5, with D perhaps TRBD2 (5 bases). The clonotype was recovered from a woman aged 25 to 39 who had recovered from COVID-19. The source material was PBMCs or T cells enriched from blood (not recorded which). CDR3 sequence: CASSFGVAETQYF. The DNA for the CDR3 is TGTGCCAGCAGCTTCGGGGTCGCAGAGACCCAGTACTTC.